This entry describes one T cell receptor (beta chain). Its specificity is unknown. The method was immunoSEQ multiplex PCR; TCRdb's version includes in-frame clones alone and lacks a portion of them. The repertoire holds 150,000 to 200,000 clones, about 82% seen once, with approximately 1.5% in the top ten. This CDR3 region has 16 residues. Germline CDR1 and CDR2: ENHRY and SYGVKD. The trim removed 3 bases at V and 4 bases at J, leaving 4 bases unmatched. The data are from a study of cytomegalovirus exposure and HLA in healthy donors. Overall study context: The same platform used for the approximately 670 first-cohort repertoires was also used for the 100 to 150 validation repertoires, as a later analysis reported.

Study results and limitations: In vitro data verified a few CMV-associated chains as specific for CMV antigens. According to a later analysis, TCR clusters from the first cohort tended to co-occur in the 90 to 150 validation repertoires. Reportedly, diagnosis of cytomegalovirus status by the classifier showed high specificity and sensitivity.

J is TRBJ2-2 and V is TRBV10-3; 11 positions agree with TRBD2. This clonotype was obtained from a woman aged 18 to 35 in good health and CMV-seronegative. Material: PBMCs. The CDR3 DNA follows: TGTGCCATCAGTGAACTACTAGCGGGGGTCACCGGGGAGCTGTTTTTT. Its translation is CAISELLAGVTGELFF.